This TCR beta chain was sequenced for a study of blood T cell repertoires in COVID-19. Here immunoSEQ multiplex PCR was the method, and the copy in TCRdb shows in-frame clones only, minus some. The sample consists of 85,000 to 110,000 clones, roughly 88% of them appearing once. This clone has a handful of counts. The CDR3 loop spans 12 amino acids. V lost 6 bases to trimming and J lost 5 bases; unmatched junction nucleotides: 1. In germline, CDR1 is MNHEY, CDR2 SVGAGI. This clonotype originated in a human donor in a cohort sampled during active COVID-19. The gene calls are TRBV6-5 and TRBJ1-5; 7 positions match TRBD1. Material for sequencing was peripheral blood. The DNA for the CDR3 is TGTGCCAGCAGAGGGGGCGATCAGCCCCAGCATTTT. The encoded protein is CASRGGDQPQHF.